This entry concerns a single T cell receptor (beta chain). The CDR3 spans 15 residues. Germline CDR1 MGHDK, CDR2 SYGVNS. The ends lost 2 bases at V and 0 bases at J; junction bases unmatched: 3. Each CDR3 protein is one row after TCRdb ran MiXCR on the RT-PCR reads. The sample contains about 680,000 distinct CDR3 sequences, about 14% of which appear only once. Sequencing used memory CD4+ T cells from blood. This TCR was recovered from a female donor in good health, serving as a healthy control. The V gene is TRBV25-1, the J gene TRBJ1-1; 7 bases map to TRBD1. CDR3 amino acids: CASSEPGQMNTEAFF. In DNA form, the CDR3 reads TGTGCCAGCAGTGAACCGGGACAGATGAACACTGAAGCTTTCTTT. The whole variable domain, remainder taken from reference TRBV25-1 and TRBJ1-1, is EADIYQTPRYLVIGTGKKITLECSQTMGHDKMYWYQQDPGMELHLIHYSYGVNSTEKGDLSSESTVSRIRTEHFPLTLESARPSHTSQYLCASSEPGQMNTEAFFGQGTRLTVV.